This is a list of T cell receptor beta chains from one sample in a study of post-analysis software for immune sequencing data. One entry per CDR3 protein results from TCRdb running MiXCR on the PCR reads. The data contain about 200,000 distinct CDR3 sequences, roughly 30% of them singletons. The sample taken for sequencing was blood. These receptors were taken from a girl under 18 with multiple sclerosis. Both conserved end residues are trimmed from each CDR3.

>TRBV12-3/TRBV12-4|TRBJ1-5
ASSFGGQYSNQPQH
>TRBV28|TRBJ1-4
ASSLPGGLDEKLF
>TRBV2|TRBJ1-1
ASSTSTRQGAMDTEAF
>TRBV3-1|TRBJ1-2
ASSSQARGYT
>TRBV20-1|TRBJ2-1
SARNTGRNVVGQF
>TRBV30|TRBJ1-5
AWREPGRQPQH
>TRBV20-1|TRBJ2-7
SVGTHPGNEQY
>TRBV7-2|TRBJ2-2
ASSVGQGGELF
>TRBV20-1|TRBJ2-1
SARDHGTSGYNEQF
>TRBV29-1|TRBJ2-7
SARTGSWEQY
>TRBV20-1|TRBJ2-1
SARGTSGKGYNEQF
>TRBV7-2|TRBJ2-2
ASSLGGAGGELF
>TRBV3-1|TRBJ1-2
ASTPGTLNYGYT
>TRBV5-1|TRBJ2-2
ASSYQDTGELF
>TRBV28|TRBJ2-5
ASSAKGKVGQRY
>TRBV29-1|TRBJ2-7
STGGAGTYEQY
>TRBV12-3/TRBV12-4|TRBJ2-7
ASSSDRREEQY
>TRBV5-1|TRBJ2-1
ASSRLLSGGAGNEQF
>TRBV7-9|TRBJ1-1
ASSFTIGTSRAF
>TRBV29-1|TRBJ2-7
SAGPANEQY
>TRBV7-9|TRBJ1-1
ASSPQNTEAF
>TRBV10-3|TRBJ2-7
AISELQEYEQY
>TRBV7-2|TRBJ2-3
ASSLRRGTTDTQY
>TRBV25-1|TRBJ1-2
ASSEPQVWGGYT
>TRBV3-1|TRBJ1-1
ASSQDRTSRRMNTEAF
>TRBV6-5|TRBJ1-1
ASSYGRSEAF
>TRBV5-1|TRBJ1-2
ASTTGGPGYGYT
>TRBV5-1|TRBJ2-7
ASRLAGGTIFYEQY
>TRBV7-9|TRBJ2-2
ASLGHSTGELF
>TRBV6-2/TRBV6-3|TRBJ1-2
ASTPLGGQHTGYT
>TRBV7-9|TRBJ2-1
ASSLGQGHDEQF
>TRBV27|TRBJ2-3
ASSSPSGTRGDTQY
>TRBV2|TRBJ1-1
ASSVGQKNTEAF
>TRBV19|TRBJ2-1
ASSIGFGESEQF
>TRBV10-2|TRBJ2-2
ASNLRADGLNGELF
>TRBV11-1|TRBJ2-6
ASSAATEKAANVLT
>TRBV20-1|TRBJ1-6
SAKGGAGNSPLH
>TRBV5-1|TRBJ1-5
ASSRTSNQPQH
>TRBV28|TRBJ1-3
ASSSPYSGNTIY
>TRBV6-5|TRBJ2-2
ATQRYGAELF
>TRBV6-1|TRBJ1-2
AGYDSGTGDGYT